Detailed here is one T cell receptor beta chain. Its cognate antigen is unknown. This specimen belongs to a study of shared clonotypes between healthy human individuals. Study-level background: Three plates were used per donor for CD4 naive, three for CD4 memory, two for CD8 naive and one for CD8 memory.

Some clones are missing from TCRdb's copy, which holds only in-frame ones; the method was immunoSEQ multiplex PCR. In the table there are roughly 2.5 million clones, more than 90% of which are singletons. Splitting of CD4+ cells produced CD45RA+ naive and CD45RA-negative memory subsets. Germline V gene sequence: CDR1 MNHNS, CDR2 SASEGT. V was shortened by 5 bases and J by 7 bases, with 9 bases between the two germline ends. The CDR3 consists of 11 residues. The study, taken as a whole, reports: Non-shared clonotypes showed lower generation probabilities than clonotypes common to all four donors. Among several donors, roughly 5% of naive CD4 clonotypes were found in common.

The chain couples TRBV6-1 to TRBJ2-7, with D possibly being TRBD2 (5 bases). This TCR was sampled from a man between 18 and 35 years old in good health. Sequenced: naive CD4+ T cells sorted from blood. Subset indicated: CD45RA+ positively selected. The CDR3 protein is CASSRLMEQYF. The CDR3 DNA is TGTGCCAGCAGTCGACTAATGGAGCAGTACTTC.